This T cell receptor beta chain was sequenced for a study of shared clonotypes between healthy human individuals. Those who donated were healthy HIV-negative adults, with no recent acute infections or vaccinations reported. Produced via immunoSEQ multiplex PCR; TCRdb's table is partial and in-frame only. The top ten clones hold around 0.4% of a sample with approximately 2.1 million clones, approximately 95% of them seen once. The CDR3 length is 15 residues. Germline assignment: CDR1 SGHDN and CDR2 FVKESK. The ends were cut back, 1 base at V and 3 bases at J, with 9 bases in the middle. This receptor was taken from a man between 18 and 35 years old in good health. Some clones in this sample may be carry-over from other donors' samples. The chain is built from TRBV14 and TRBJ2-2; no firm D call. The sample consisted of naive CD4+ T cells from PBMCs. This sample's subset: CD45RA+ positively selected. DNA of the CDR3: TGTGCCAGCAGCCAAGCCCTTACCTACACCGGGGAGCTGTTTTTT. Translating it yields CASSQALTYTGELFF.